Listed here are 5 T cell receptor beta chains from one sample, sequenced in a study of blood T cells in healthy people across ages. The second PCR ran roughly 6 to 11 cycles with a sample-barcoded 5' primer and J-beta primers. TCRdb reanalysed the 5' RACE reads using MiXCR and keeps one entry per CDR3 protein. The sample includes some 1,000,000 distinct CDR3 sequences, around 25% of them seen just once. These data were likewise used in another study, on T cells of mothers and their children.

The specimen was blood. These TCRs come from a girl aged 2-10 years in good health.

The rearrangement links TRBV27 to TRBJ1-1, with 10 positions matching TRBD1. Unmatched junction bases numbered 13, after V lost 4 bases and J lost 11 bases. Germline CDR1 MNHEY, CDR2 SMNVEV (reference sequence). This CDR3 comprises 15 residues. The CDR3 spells CASSSPGQGLVEAFF. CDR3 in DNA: TGTGCCAGCAGTTCACCGGGACAGGGGTTAGTGGAGGCTTTCTTT.

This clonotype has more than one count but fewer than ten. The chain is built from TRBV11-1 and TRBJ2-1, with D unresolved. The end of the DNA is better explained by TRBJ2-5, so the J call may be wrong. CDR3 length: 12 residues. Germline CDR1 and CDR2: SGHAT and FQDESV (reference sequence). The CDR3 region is CASKGYEETQYF. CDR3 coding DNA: TGTGCCAGCAAAGGGTATGAAGAGACCCAGTACTTC.

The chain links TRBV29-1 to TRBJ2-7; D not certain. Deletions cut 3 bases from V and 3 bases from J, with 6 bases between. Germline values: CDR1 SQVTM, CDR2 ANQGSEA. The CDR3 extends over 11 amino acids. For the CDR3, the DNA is TGCAGCGTTGATTCTGACTACGAGCAGTACTTC. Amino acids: CSVDSDYEQYF.

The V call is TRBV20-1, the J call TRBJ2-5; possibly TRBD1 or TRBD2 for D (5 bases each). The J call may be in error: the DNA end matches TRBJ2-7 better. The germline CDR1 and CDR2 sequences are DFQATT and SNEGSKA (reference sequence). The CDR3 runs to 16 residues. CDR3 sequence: CSARTARRGNSYEQYF. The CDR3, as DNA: TGCAGTGCTAGGACAGCCCGTCGGGGTAATTCCTACGAGCAGTACTTC.

In nucleotides, the CDR3 is TGCAGTGCTTCAACAGGACAGCCAACAGATACGCAGTATTTT. Its protein is CSASTGQPTDTQYF. The V call is TRBV20-1, the J call TRBJ2-3; D perhaps matches TRBD1 (6 bases). V was cut by 5 bases and J by 3 bases, with 15 bases left in between. Germline CDR1 and CDR2: DFQATT and SNEGSKA (reference sequence). CDR3 length: 14 residues.